One T cell receptor (beta chain) is described in this entry. Its target is unknown. Profiled with immunoSEQ multiplex PCR; TCRdb holds only in-frame clones, not every one. The table records some 9,900 clones, roughly four fifths of them present only once. This sample stems from a study of CD4+ T cells in melanoma. This CDR3 is 13 amino acids long. Trimming took 7 bases from V and 2 from J, leaving 10 bases between them. Germline CDR1 and CDR2: SNHLY and FYNNEI. Whole-study findings and limits: A reported correlation linked neoantigen-specific CD4+ T cells to CD8+, macrophage and B cell function. Reportedly, melanoma neoantigen-specific CD4+ T cells showed varied differentiation states.

The sample was cells from a culture (not recorded whether cultured in vitro). This sequence was found in a human donor with melanoma. This chain uses TRBV2 with TRBJ2-3, with D unresolved. The CDR3 here is CASNLPSTDTQYF. The CDR3 nucleotides are TGTGCCAGCAACCTTCCGTCCACAGATACGCAGTATTTT. Complete variable domain (other parts from reference TRBV2 and TRBJ2-3): EPEVTQTPSHQVTQMGQEVILRCVPISNHLYFYWYRQILGQKVEFLVSFYNNEISEKSEIFDDQFSVERPDGSNFTLKIRSTKLEDSAMYFCASNLPSTDTQYFGPGTRLTVL.